This is a list of T cell receptor beta chains from one sample in a study of radiotherapy plus CTLA-4 blockade in lung cancer. The protocol was immunoSEQ multiplex PCR, while the TCRdb copy is restricted to in-frame clones and leaves out a portion. The sample lists 30,000 or so clones, roughly 80% seen once, with 6% to 8% in the top ten. Sequenced material: peripheral blood, taken from a patient treated with radiotherapy plus ipilimumab. All receptors derive from a human donor with non-small cell lung cancer who had stable disease on radiotherapy plus ipilimumab. Each CDR3 is given with its conserved first and last residue. Each record gives: CDR3 protein, CDR3 DNA, clone size, J gene, D gene, V gene. A D gene is named only where the DNA matches it firmly. Expanded clones are given a class, and other clones once, few, many or no size at all.

cdr3_aa: CASSPRLGAFF; cdr3_nt: TGTGCCAGCAGCCCGCGACTGGGAGCTTTCTTT; clone_size: .; j_call: TRBJ1-1; d_call: .; v_call: TRBV11-2
cdr3_aa: CASSQDEGSWETQYF; cdr3_nt: TGCGCCAGCAGCCAAGATGAGGGTTCTTGGGAGACCCAGTACTTC; clone_size: few; j_call: TRBJ2-5; d_call: .; v_call: TRBV4-3
cdr3_aa: CASSIGTVQSGYTF; cdr3_nt: TGTGCCAGTAGTATAGGGACGGTGCAGAGTGGCTACACCTTC; clone_size: .; j_call: TRBJ1-2; d_call: .; v_call: TRBV19
cdr3_aa: CASSAGWTGNYEQYF; cdr3_nt: TGTGCCAGCAGCGCGGGTTGGACAGGGAACTACGAGCAGTACTTC; clone_size: .; j_call: TRBJ2-7; d_call: TRBD1; v_call: TRBV9
cdr3_aa: CASSLGPYTTDTQYF; cdr3_nt: TGTGCCAGCAGCTTAGGTCCCTACACCACAGATACGCAGTATTTT; clone_size: .; j_call: TRBJ2-3; d_call: .; v_call: TRBV7-1
cdr3_aa: CASYGTENSPLHF; cdr3_nt: TGTGCCAGCTATGGGACAGAAAATTCACCCCTCCACTTT; clone_size: .; j_call: TRBJ1-6; d_call: TRBD1; v_call: TRBV2
cdr3_aa: CASSSTPGRGTYEQYF; cdr3_nt: TGTGCCAGCTCTTCAACCCCTGGCAGGGGCACTTACGAGCAGTACTTC; clone_size: .; j_call: TRBJ2-7; d_call: .; v_call: TRBV18
cdr3_aa: CASSQDSRSQYQETQYF; cdr3_nt: TGCGCCAGCAGCCAAGATTCCCGATCCCAGTACCAAGAGACCCAGTACTTC; clone_size: .; j_call: TRBJ2-5; d_call: .; v_call: TRBV4-1
cdr3_aa: CASSYAPNTGELFF; cdr3_nt: TGTGCCAGCAGTTACGCCCCGAACACCGGGGAGCTGTTTTTT; clone_size: few; j_call: TRBJ2-2; d_call: .; v_call: TRBV6-6
cdr3_aa: CASSLGQGARQPQHF; cdr3_nt: TGTGCCAGCAGTCTGGGACAGGGGGCCCGGCAGCCCCAGCATTTT; clone_size: .; j_call: TRBJ1-5; d_call: TRBD1; v_call: TRBV27
cdr3_aa: CASSESGSPLNSGNTIYF; cdr3_nt: TGCGCCAGCAGTGAGTCTGGCTCGCCCCTGAACTCTGGAAACACCATATATTTT; clone_size: .; j_call: TRBJ1-3; d_call: .; v_call: TRBV10-1
cdr3_aa: CASSFTGGDTEAFF; cdr3_nt: TGTGCCAGCAGCTTCACAGGGGGGGATACTGAAGCTTTCTTT; clone_size: .; j_call: TRBJ1-1; d_call: TRBD1; v_call: TRBV7-9
cdr3_aa: CASSLKRDSFYEQYF; cdr3_nt: TGTGCCAGCAGTTTAAAACGCGACAGCTTCTACGAGCAGTACTTC; clone_size: .; j_call: TRBJ2-7; d_call: .; v_call: TRBV27
cdr3_aa: CASKFGGSGANVLTF; cdr3_nt: TGTGCCAGCAAGTTCGGCGGCTCTGGGGCCAACGTCCTGACTTTC; clone_size: .; j_call: TRBJ2-6; d_call: .; v_call: TRBV2
cdr3_aa: CASSVLGLAPEETQYF; cdr3_nt: TGTGCCAGCAGCGTCCTAGGACTAGCCCCGGAAGAGACCCAGTACTTC; clone_size: .; j_call: TRBJ2-5; d_call: TRBD2; v_call: TRBV9
cdr3_aa: CASSFGPGQGTANEKLFF; cdr3_nt: TGTGCCAGCAGCTTTGGACCGGGACAGGGGACGGCTAATGAAAAACTGTTTTTT; clone_size: .; j_call: TRBJ1-4; d_call: TRBD1; v_call: TRBV5-5
cdr3_aa: CASSPQSTYEQYF; cdr3_nt: TGTGCCAGCTCACCACAATCGACCTACGAGCAGTACTTC; clone_size: .; j_call: TRBJ2-7; d_call: .; v_call: TRBV18